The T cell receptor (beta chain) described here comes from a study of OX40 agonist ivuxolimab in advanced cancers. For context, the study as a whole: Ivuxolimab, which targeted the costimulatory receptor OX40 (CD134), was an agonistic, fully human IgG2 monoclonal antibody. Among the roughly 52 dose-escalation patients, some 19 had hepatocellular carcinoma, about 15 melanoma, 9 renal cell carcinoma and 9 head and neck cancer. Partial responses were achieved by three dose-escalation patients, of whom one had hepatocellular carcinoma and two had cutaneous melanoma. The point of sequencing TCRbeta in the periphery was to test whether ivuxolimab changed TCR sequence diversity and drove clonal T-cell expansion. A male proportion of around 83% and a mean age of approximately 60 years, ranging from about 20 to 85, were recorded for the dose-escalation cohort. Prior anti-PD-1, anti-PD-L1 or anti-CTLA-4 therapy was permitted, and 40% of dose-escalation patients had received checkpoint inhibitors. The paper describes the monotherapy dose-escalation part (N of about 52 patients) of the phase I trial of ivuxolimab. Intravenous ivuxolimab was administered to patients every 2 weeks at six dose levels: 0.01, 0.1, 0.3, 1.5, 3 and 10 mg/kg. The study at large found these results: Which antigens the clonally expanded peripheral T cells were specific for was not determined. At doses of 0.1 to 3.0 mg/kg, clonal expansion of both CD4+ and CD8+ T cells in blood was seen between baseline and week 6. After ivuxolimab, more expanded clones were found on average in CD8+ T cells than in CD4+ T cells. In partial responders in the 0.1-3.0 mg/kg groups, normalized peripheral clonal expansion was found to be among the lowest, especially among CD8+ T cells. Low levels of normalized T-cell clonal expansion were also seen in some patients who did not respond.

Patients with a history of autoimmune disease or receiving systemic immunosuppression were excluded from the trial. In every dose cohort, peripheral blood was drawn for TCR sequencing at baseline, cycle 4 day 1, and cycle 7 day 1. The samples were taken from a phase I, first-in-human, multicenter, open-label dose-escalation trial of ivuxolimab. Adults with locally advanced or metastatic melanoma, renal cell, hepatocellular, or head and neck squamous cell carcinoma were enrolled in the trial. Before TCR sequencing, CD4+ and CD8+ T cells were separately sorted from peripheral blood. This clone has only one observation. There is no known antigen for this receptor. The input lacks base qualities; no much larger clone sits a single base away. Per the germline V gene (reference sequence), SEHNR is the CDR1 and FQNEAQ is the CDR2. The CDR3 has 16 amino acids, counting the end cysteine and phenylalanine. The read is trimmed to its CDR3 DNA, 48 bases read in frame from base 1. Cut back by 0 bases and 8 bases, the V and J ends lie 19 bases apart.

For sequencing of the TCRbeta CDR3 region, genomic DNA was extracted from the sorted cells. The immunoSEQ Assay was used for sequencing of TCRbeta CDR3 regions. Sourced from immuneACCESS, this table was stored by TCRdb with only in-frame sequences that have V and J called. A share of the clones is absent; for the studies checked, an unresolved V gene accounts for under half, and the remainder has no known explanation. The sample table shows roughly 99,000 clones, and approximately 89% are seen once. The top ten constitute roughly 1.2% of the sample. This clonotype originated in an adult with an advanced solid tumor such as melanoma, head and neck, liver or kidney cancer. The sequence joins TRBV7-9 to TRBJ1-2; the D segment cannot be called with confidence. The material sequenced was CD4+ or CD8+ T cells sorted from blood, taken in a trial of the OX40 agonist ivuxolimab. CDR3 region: CASSLAALTIRGGYTF. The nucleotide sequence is TGTGCCAGCAGCTTAGCGGCCCTGACAATCCGCGGGGGCTACACCTTC.